This T cell receptor (beta chain) was identified in a study of T cells in localized non-small cell lung cancer (dated by TCRdb to about 2020). Some background on the complete study: The study analyzed T cell repertoires of under 250 early-stage NSCLC patients, comparing tumors and uninvolved tumor-adjacent lungs. The cohort consisted of a few hundred treatment-naive NSCLC patients whose localized lung tumors had been resected. A mean age of around 69 years was recorded for the NSCLC patients, of whom more than 120 were male and 90 to 110 were female.

On this clone itself: Its specific antigen is unknown. Base qualities are not provided; no much larger clone lies one nucleotide away.

The immunoSEQ Assay was used to sequence TCR beta CDR3 regions from DNA. The authors processed their data as follows. T cell density was computed as TCR beta template counts normalized to usable DNA estimated by amplifying housekeeping genes. Richness was estimated using the preseqR package, with extrapolation to 400,000 templates for PBMC samples and to 120,000 templates for tissue samples. Clonality was calculated as one minus Pielou's evenness. Tissue-enriched TCRs were identified through differential abundance testing performed on productive amino-acid clonotypes, with a minimum total count of 5 and an alpha of 0.1. The Jaccard Index and the Morisita Overlap Index were used to measure repertoire overlap between compartments. TCR beta CDR3s were clustered by GLIPH together with public tetramer-defined viral CDR3s, and at least three viral sequences plus V-gene enrichment were required for viral motifs. TCRdb stores this immuneACCESS table with in-frame sequences only. Part of the clones is absent; in the studies checked, under half of the shortfall reflects unresolved V genes, and no reason is known for the rest. V and J calls and clone size are those listed in that table; D and trimming were worked out from the DNA. The sample table holds about 48,000 clones, of which approximately 75% were seen once. The ten largest make up roughly a sixth of the sample.

At diagnosis, peripheral blood, uninvolved tumor-adjacent lung and tumor were collected and stored as a combination of fresh-frozen and FFPE material. For TCR repertoire profiling, the blood samples were analyzed as peripheral blood mononuclear cells. Relative to germline, V is 3 bases shorter and J is 0 bases shorter, with 9 bases between their ends. The CDR3 spans 14 residues, from the cysteine through the phenylalanine. Just the 42-base CDR3 DNA is kept, in frame starting at base 1. CDR1 and CDR2, per the germline V gene, are SQVTM and ANQGSEA. Overall results and qualifications from the work: Because of the exploratory design, TCR variables were selected using unadjusted p-values without false-discovery rate correction. Of the top 100 tumor clones, a median of 57 were detected in paired uninvolved adjacent lung; some 28 were also among that lung's top 100. Because multi-region sequencing of the tumors was not done, intratumor heterogeneity could not be ruled out. Higher blood T cell density associated with longer overall survival, while higher adjacent-lung clonality associated with shorter survival. The highest T cell clonality was observed in uninvolved tumor-adjacent lung, where clonality exceeded that of tumor, suggesting that antigenic responses were more focused in uninvolved tumor-adjacent lung.

Sequences were derived from peripheral blood, sampled before any cancer treatment. The chain uses TRBV29-1 and TRBJ2-1; the D gene assignment is ambiguous. This TCR was sampled from a man aged 35 to 70 with stage I squamous cell lung carcinoma. The CDR3 region has the sequence CSVDQRSSYNEQFF. The sequence in DNA is TGCAGCGTTGATCAGAGAAGCTCCTACAATGAGCAGTTCTTC.